The rows below give T cell receptor beta chains drawn from one sample of a study of shared clonotypes between healthy human individuals. TCRdb's copy holds only in-frame clones and misses some; the assay was immunoSEQ multiplex PCR. The sample yields about 2.3 million clones, about nine tenths seen once. Sequencing used naive CD4+ T cells from PBMCs. These receptors all stem from a young man in good health. Some clones in this sample may be carry-over from other donors' samples. Each CDR3 is given with its conserved first and last residue. The order of the fields is J gene, clone size, D gene, V gene, CDR3 DNA, CDR3 protein. The D gene is left open where the match is weak. Rows give clone size only sometimes, using once, few, many, or a class for an expanded clone.

TRBJ2-7 | once | TRBD2 | TRBV7-2 | TGTGCCAGCAGCTTACGGGGGGTGGTCCCATACTTC | CASSLRGVVPYF
TRBJ2-3 | . | . | TRBV2 | TGTGCCAGCACTTACCTTAGTGATACGCAGTATTTT | CASTYLSDTQYF
TRBJ1-4 | . | . | TRBV9 | TGTGCCAGCAGCGTATCGGCGGCTAATGAAAAACTGTTTTTT | CASSVSAANEKLFF
TRBJ2-7 | . | . | TRBV7-7 | TGTGCCAGCAGCCTCGGGGTCACCTACGAGCAGTACTTC | CASSLGVTYEQYF
TRBJ2-3 | . | . | TRBV5-6 | TGTGCCAGCAGCTTGGGCAGCACAGATACGCAGTATTTT | CASSLGSTDTQYF
TRBJ1-3 | . | . | TRBV7-2 | TGTGCCAGCAGCTCCCTTTCTGGTGGAAACACCATATATTTT | CASSSLSGGNTIYF
TRBJ2-4 | once | TRBD2 | TRBV18 | TGTGCCAGCTCACCAGAGAGCGGGAGAGCATTAGCCAAAAACATTCAGTACTTC | CASSPESGRALAKNIQYF
TRBJ2-1 | . | . | TRBV27 | TGTGCCAGCAGACTCGGCAGGAAGTTAGAAGGCTACAATGAGCAGTTCTTC | CASRLGRKLEGYNEQFF
TRBJ1-1 | . | TRBD1 | TRBV9 | TGTGCCAGCAGCCGCGCTGGGGGGACAGGGGAAGCTTTCTTT | CASSRAGGTGEAFF
TRBJ2-5 | . | . | TRBV5-8 | TGTGCCAGCAGCTTGGAGAGGGGCAGGAAGACCCAGTACTTC | CASSLERGRKTQYF
TRBJ1-1 | . | . | TRBV30 | TGTGCCTGGAGGGGGTCCACCGAAGCTTTCTTT | CAWRGSTEAFF
TRBJ2-1 | . | . | TRBV7-2 | TGTGCCAGCAGCCGCTTGGGGCCCAATGAGCAGTTCTTC | CASSRLGPNEQFF
TRBJ2-2 | . | TRBD2 | TRBV27 | TGTGCCAGCAGTCCGCTGGTTGGGGGGGTATACACCGGGGAGCTGTTTTTT | CASSPLVGGVYTGELFF
TRBJ2-1 | . | TRBD2 | TRBV11-3 | TGTGCCAGCAGCCGCGGGGCCCTGACTAGCGGGAGGAACAATGAGCAGTTCTTC | CASSRGALTSGRNNEQFF
TRBJ2-7 | . | . | TRBV7-6 | TGTGCCAGCAGCCGCGACCCCGCGGACGAGCAGTACTTC | CASSRDPADEQYF
TRBJ1-3 | once | . | TRBV25-1 | TGTGCCAGCAGTGAATCTGGGGGACCTGGAAACACCATATATTTT | CASSESGGPGNTIYF
TRBJ1-3 | . | . | TRBV25-1 | TGTGCCAGCAGTGATTCGGGGGTTTCTGGAAACACCATATATTTT | CASSDSGVSGNTIYF
TRBJ2-5 | . | TRBD1 | TRBV4-3 | TGCGCCAGCAGCCAAGATGGGGGGACAGGGAGGGAGACCCAGTACTTC | CASSQDGGTGRETQYF
TRBJ2-1 | . | TRBD1 | TRBV30 | TGTGCCTGGAGTGGACAGGGGGCCATTGAGCAGTTCTTC | CAWSGQGAIEQFF
TRBJ2-2 | . | . | TRBV29-1 | TGCAGCGTTGAGAACCCGAACACCGGGGAGCTGTTTTTT | CSVENPNTGELFF
TRBJ2-7 | . | TRBD2 | TRBV18 | TGTGCCAGCGGGAAGACTAGCGGTACCTACGAGCAGTACTTC | CASGKTSGTYEQYF
TRBJ1-3 | . | . | TRBV9 | TGTGCCAGCAGCGTAGGTGGTGGAAACACCATATATTTT | CASSVGGGNTIYF
TRBJ2-1 | . | . | TRBV14 | TGTGCCAGCAGCCCGGACTCCCGTACCTACAATGAGCAGTTCTTC | CASSPDSRTYNEQFF
TRBJ2-6 | . | . | TRBV6-6 | TGTGCCAGCAGTTACTCCTGGGGAGATGGGGCCAACGTCCTGACTTTC | CASSYSWGDGANVLTF
TRBJ2-1 | . | . | TRBV10-3 | TGTGCCATCAGTGAAAGGGCAGGAACTTACAATGAGCAGTTCTTC | CAISERAGTYNEQFF
TRBJ1-3 | . | TRBD1 | TRBV28 | TGTGCCAGCAGCCCCGCCGGGACAGGGTACGGAAACACCATATATTTT | CASSPAGTGYGNTIYF
TRBJ2-3 | . | . | TRBV27 | TGTGCCAGCAGTTTTAGTGGACTTAGCACAGATACGCAGTATTTT | CASSFSGLSTDTQYF
TRBJ2-7 | . | . | TRBV5-6 | TGTGCCAGCAGCTTGGAGGTGGGTTCCTACGAGCAGTACTTC | CASSLEVGSYEQYF
TRBJ1-2 | . | TRBD1 | TRBV2 | TGTGCCAGCAGTGACCGGACAGGGTCCTATGGCTACACCTTC | CASSDRTGSYGYTF
TRBJ2-5 | . | . | TRBV5-1 | TGCGCCAGCAGCTTGGGTGGCCTCTGGGAGACCCAGTACTTC | CASSLGGLWETQYF
TRBJ1-2 | . | TRBD1 | TRBV7-2 | TGTGCCAGCAGCTCGTTGACAGGGGGCGCCAGTGGCTACACCTTC | CASSSLTGGASGYTF
TRBJ1-4 | . | . | TRBV28 | TGTGCCAGCACCGAACGGGACGGCTCTGAAAAACTGTTTTTT | CASTERDGSEKLFF
TRBJ1-4 | . | . | TRBV2 | TGTGCCAGCAGTGAAGTCGGCCAGGGTATACAAAAACTGTTTTTT | CASSEVGQGIQKLFF
TRBJ2-7 | . | TRBD1 | TRBV4-2 | TGTGCCAGCAGCCTCATTTGGACAGGGGCATTGGACGAGCAGTACTTC | CASSLIWTGALDEQYF
TRBJ2-1 | . | . | TRBV6-5 | TGTGCCAGCAGCCGCGGCCGACCCCCTTACAATGAGCAGTTCTTC | CASSRGRPPYNEQFF
TRBJ2-7 | . | . | TRBV15 | TGTGCCACCAGCCTACTGGGTTGGGGCAGCTCCTACGAGCAGTACTTC | CATSLLGWGSSYEQYF
TRBJ2-7 | . | TRBD2 | TRBV19 | TGTGCCAGTAGCTCCGGGACTAGTGTTTACGAGCAGTACTTC | CASSSGTSVYEQYF
TRBJ1-6 | . | . | TRBV2 | TGTGCCAGCAGCCTAACAGGGTCGGCTAATTCACCCCTCCACTTT | CASSLTGSANSPLHF
TRBJ2-1 | . | TRBD2 | TRBV7-3 | TGTGCCAGCAGCCATAGCGGGAACTCCTACAATGAGCAGTTCTTC | CASSHSGNSYNEQFF
TRBJ1-5 | . | . | TRBV6-4 | TGTGCCAGCAGTGCGGATGGGGCCCAGCCCCAGCATTTT | CASSADGAQPQHF
TRBJ2-1 | . | . | TRBV9 | TGTGCCAGCAGCGTAGCCCCTAGCCCCAATGAGCAGTTCTTC | CASSVAPSPNEQFF
TRBJ2-7 | . | TRBD1 | TRBV19 | TGTGCCAGTAGTCTACAGGGGATGAAGGAGGACGAGCAGTACTTC | CASSLQGMKEDEQYF
TRBJ2-1 | . | . | TRBV9 | TGTGCCAGCAGCGTTAGGACTACTGACGATGAGCAGTTCTTC | CASSVRTTDDEQFF
TRBJ1-4 | . | . | TRBV6-1 | TGTGCCACCTCCGGGACGCGAAATGAAAAACTGTTTTTT | CATSGTRNEKLFF
TRBJ2-7 | . | . | TRBV10-3 | TGTGCCATCAGTCGGGGATCGGGGAGCGGTTCTATAGGGCAGTACTTC | CAISRGSGSGSIGQYF
TRBJ1-2 | . | TRBD1 | TRBV29-1 | TGCAGCGTTGAGGGGAAGGGACAGGGTCATAACTATGGCTACACCTTC | CSVEGKGQGHNYGYTF
TRBJ2-5 | . | . | TRBV11-2 | TGTGCCAGCAGCTTTGACAGATATCCAAGAGATGGCCAGTACTTC | CASSFDRYPRDGQYF
TRBJ1-1 | . | . | TRBV5-4 | TGTGCCAGCAGCTTGCCAACGGACCCAACTGAAGCTTTCTTT | CASSLPTDPTEAFF
TRBJ2-3 | . | TRBD2 | TRBV7-3 | TGTGCCAGCAGCAATAGCGGGAGGGCCCCAGATACGCAGTATTTT | CASSNSGRAPDTQYF